This TCR beta chain was recorded in a study of T cell clonotyping in hematopoietic cell transplantation. This table comes from immunoSEQ multiplex PCR, and its TCRdb copy is limited to in-frame clones, with some not included. The sample yields around 25,000 clones, approximately 77% seen once. Germline V gene data show CDR1 as MDHEN and CDR2 as SYDVKM. This CDR3 contains 14 residues. Unmatched junction bases numbered 7, after V lost 7 bases and J lost 2 bases. This sample's time point: recipient sample about 28 days before transplant, after cytoreduction. Samples: about 28 days before transplant, then days 30, 100 and 180 after.

This material consisted of peripheral blood mononuclear cells, taken before stem cell transplant. This TCR came from a man aged 50 or older with myelodysplastic syndrome. Some clones in this sample may be carry-over from other donors' samples. The chain carries TRBV28 and TRBJ1-2; 7 positions match TRBD1. CDR3 residues: CASISRGGNYGYTF. For the CDR3, the DNA is TGTGCCAGCATCTCCAGGGGGGGAAACTATGGCTACACCTTC.